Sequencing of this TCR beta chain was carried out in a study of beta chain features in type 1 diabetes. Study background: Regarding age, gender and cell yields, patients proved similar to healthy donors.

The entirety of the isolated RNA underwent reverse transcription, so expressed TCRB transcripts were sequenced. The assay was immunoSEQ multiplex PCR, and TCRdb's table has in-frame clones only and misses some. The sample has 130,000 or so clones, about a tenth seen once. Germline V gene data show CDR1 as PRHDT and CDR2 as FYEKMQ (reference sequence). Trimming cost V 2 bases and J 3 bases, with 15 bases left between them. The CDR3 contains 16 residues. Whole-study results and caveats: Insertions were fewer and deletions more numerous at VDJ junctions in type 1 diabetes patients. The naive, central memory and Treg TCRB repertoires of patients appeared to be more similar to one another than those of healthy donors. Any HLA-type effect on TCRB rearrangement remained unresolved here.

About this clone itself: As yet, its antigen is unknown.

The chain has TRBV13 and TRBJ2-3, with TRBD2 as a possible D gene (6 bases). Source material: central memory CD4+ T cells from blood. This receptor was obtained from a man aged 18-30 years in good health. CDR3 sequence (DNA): TGTGCCAGCAGCTTACGGCGGGACCGTGGAACAGATACGCAGTATTTT. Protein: CASSLRRDRGTDTQYF.